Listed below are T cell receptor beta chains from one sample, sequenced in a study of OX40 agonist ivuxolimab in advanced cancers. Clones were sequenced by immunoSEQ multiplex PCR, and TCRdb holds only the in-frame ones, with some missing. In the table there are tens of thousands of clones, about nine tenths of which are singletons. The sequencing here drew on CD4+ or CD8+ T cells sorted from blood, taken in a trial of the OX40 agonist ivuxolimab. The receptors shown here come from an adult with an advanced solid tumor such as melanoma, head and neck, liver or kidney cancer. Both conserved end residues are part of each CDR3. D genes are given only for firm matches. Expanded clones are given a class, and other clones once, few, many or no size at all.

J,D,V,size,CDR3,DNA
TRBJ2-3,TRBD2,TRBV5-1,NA,CASSSHSGRSTDTQYF,TGCGCCAGCAGCTCGCATAGCGGGAGAAGCACAGATACGCAGTATTTT
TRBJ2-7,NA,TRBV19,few,CASSSHRDTHQSYEQYF,TGTGCCAGTAGTTCCCACCGGGACACACACCAATCCTACGAGCAGTACTTC
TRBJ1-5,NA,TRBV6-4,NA,CASSYSGANQPQHF,TGTGCCAGCAGTTACTCAGGGGCGAATCAGCCCCAGCATTTT
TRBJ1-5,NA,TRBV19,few,CASSLVGNQPQHF,TGTGCCAGTAGTCTCGTCGGCAATCAGCCCCAGCATTTT
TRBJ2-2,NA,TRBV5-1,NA,CASSLPGTGELFF,TGCGCCAGCAGCTTACCGGGGACCGGGGAGCTGTTTTTT
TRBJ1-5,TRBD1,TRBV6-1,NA,CASSVSGGNNQPQHF,TGTGCCAGCAGTGTTTCAGGGGGCAACAATCAGCCCCAGCATTTT
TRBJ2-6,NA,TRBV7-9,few,CASSPRAAYGANVLTF,TGTGCCAGCAGCCCAAGAGCGGCGTATGGGGCCAACGTCCTGACTTTC
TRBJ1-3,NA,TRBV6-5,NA,CASRTLRGDGNTIYF,TGTGCCAGCAGAACCCTCAGAGGCGATGGAAACACCATATATTTT
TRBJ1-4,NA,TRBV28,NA,CASSYVWGDEKLFF,TGTGCCAGCAGTTATGTCTGGGGGGATGAAAAACTGTTTTTT
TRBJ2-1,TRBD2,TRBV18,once,CASSPLVAGGPYNEQFF,TGTGCCAGCTCACCCTTGGTAGCGGGAGGCCCCTACAATGAGCAGTTCTTC
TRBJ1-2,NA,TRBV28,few,CASHTRGAGVDYGYTF,TGTGCCAGCCACACCAGGGGCGCAGGAGTGGACTATGGCTACACCTTC
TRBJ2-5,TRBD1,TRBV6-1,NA,CASSSEPGQQKTQYF,TGTGCCAGCAGTTCCGAACCGGGACAGCAAAAGACCCAGTACTTC
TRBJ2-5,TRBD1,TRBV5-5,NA,CASSRTRGRETQYF,TGTGCCAGCAGCCGGACCAGGGGGCGAGAGACCCAGTACTTC
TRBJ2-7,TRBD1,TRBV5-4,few,CASSLVSGGNSYEQYF,TGTGCCAGCAGCTTGGTGTCAGGGGGCAACTCCTACGAGCAGTACTTC
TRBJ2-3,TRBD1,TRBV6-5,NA,CASSRTGFDTDTQYF,TGTGCCAGCAGTCGGACAGGTTTCGACACAGATACGCAGTATTTT
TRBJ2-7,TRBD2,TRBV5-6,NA,CASSRGLAGAYEQYF,TGTGCCAGCAGCCGAGGACTAGCGGGAGCCTACGAGCAGTACTTC
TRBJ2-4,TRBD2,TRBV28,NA,CASSLVRTSGWLAKNIQYF,TGTGCCAGCAGTTTAGTTCGGACTAGCGGGTGGCTAGCCAAAAACATTCAGTACTTC